Ten or more counts support the clone carrying this T cell receptor beta chain. The sample is drawn from a study of T-cell reconstitution after alpha-beta-depleted transplantation in children. Trimming left V 0 bases short and J 3 bases short, with 8 bases between. CDR1 is MDHEN, CDR2 SYDVKM, per germline. The CDR3 loop spans 14 amino acids. The authors prepared the TCRbeta library with unique molecular identifiers. One entry per CDR3 protein, called by TCRdb with MiXCR from the PCR reads. In the table there are 450,000 to 500,000 distinct CDR3 sequences, around 13% of which are singletons. The chain recombines TRBV28 with TRBJ2-5, with D possibly TRBD2 on 6 matching bases. The TCR originated in a human donor who donated a stem cell graft to a child with combined immunodeficiency. The source was PBMCs from the stem cell graft donor, collected from the stem cell graft. The CDR3 DNA sequence: TGTGCCAGCAGTTTATGGGGGGGAAAAGAGACCCAGTACTTC. This encodes CASSLWGGKETQYF.